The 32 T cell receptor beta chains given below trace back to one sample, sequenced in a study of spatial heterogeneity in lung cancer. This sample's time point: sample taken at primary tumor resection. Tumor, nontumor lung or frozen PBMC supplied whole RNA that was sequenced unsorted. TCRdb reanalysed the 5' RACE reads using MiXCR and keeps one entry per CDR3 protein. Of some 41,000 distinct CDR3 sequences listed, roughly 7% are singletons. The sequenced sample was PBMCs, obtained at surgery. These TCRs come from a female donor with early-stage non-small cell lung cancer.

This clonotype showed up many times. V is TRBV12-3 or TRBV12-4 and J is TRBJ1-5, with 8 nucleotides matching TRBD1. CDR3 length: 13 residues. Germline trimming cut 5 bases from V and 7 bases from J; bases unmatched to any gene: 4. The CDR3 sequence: CASSKQGDQPQHF. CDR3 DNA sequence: TGTGCCAGCAGTAAACAGGGGGACCAGCCCCAGCATTTT.

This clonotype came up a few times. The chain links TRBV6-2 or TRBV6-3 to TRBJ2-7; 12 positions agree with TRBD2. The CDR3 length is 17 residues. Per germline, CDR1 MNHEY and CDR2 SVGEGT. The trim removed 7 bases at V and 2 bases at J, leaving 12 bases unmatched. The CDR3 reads CASITKGWTSGAYEQYF. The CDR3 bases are TGTGCCAGCATCACGAAGGGCTGGACTAGCGGGGCCTACGAGCAGTACTTC.

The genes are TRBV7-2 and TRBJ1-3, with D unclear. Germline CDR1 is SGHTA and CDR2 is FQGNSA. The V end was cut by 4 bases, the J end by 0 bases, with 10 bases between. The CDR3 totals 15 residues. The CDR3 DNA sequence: TGTGCCAGCAGCTGGGCTGTAGGCTCTGGAAACACCATATATTTT. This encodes CASSWAVGSGNTIYF.

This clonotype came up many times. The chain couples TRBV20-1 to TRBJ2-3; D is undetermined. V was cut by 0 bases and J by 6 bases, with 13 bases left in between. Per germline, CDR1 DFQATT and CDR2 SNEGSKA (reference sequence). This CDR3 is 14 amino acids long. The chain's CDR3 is CSARDMGIGDTQYF. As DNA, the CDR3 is TGCAGTGCTAGAGATATGGGAATTGGGGATACGCAGTATTTT.

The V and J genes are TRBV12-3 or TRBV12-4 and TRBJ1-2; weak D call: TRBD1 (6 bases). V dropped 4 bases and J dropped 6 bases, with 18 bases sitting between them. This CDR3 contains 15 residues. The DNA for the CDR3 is TGTGCCAGCAGTTCCACCACCCAAGGACAGCATGGCTACACCTTC. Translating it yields CASSSTTQGQHGYTF.

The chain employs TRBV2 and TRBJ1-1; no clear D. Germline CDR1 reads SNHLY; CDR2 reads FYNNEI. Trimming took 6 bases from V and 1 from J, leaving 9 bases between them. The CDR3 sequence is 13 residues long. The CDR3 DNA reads TGTGCCAGCAGGTCCGATTCGAACACTGAAGCTTTCTTT. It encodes CASRSDSNTEAFF. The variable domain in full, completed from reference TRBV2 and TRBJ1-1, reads EPEVTQTPSHQVTQMGQEVILRCVPISNHLYFYWYRQILGQKVEFLVSFYNNEISEKSEIFDDQFSVERPDGSNFTLKIRSTKLEDSAMYFCASRSDSNTEAFFGQGTRLTVV.

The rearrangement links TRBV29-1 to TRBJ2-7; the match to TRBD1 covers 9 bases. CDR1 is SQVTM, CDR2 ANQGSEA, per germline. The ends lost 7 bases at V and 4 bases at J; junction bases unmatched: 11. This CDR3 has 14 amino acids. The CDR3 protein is CSAKSGTGPYEQYF. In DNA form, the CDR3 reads TGCAGCGCTAAATCCGGGACAGGGCCATACGAGCAGTACTTC.

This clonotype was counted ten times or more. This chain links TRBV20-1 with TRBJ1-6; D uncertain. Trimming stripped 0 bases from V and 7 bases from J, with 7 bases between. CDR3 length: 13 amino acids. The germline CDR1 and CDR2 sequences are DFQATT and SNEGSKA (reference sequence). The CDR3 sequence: CSARDGRNSPLHF. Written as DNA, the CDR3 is TGCAGTGCTAGAGATGGTCGAAATTCACCCCTCCACTTT.

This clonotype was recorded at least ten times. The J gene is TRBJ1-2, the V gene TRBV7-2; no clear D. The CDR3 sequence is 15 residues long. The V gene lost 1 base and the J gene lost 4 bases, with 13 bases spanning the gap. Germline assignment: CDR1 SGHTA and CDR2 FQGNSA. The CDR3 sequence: CASSLVRRISYGYTF. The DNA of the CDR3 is TGTGCCAGCAGCTTAGTGCGGAGGATAAGCTATGGCTACACCTTC.

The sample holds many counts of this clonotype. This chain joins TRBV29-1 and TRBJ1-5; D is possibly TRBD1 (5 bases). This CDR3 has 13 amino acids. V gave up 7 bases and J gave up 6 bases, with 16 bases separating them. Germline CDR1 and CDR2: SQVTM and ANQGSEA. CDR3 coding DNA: TGCAGCGCTGCTCAGGGCTCGGGTCAGCCCCAGCATTTT. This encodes CSAAQGSGQPQHF.

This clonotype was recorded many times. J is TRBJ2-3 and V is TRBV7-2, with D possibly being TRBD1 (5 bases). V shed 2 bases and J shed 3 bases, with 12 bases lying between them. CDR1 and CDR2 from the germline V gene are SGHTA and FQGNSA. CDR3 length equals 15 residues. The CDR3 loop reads CASSLRSQGTDTQYF. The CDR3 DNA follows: TGTGCCAGCAGCTTAAGGTCCCAGGGAACAGATACGCAGTATTTT.

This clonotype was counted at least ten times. CDR3 region: CASSRGVASSYEQYF. DNA for the CDR3: TGTGCCAGCAGCAGGGGCGTGGCTAGTTCCTACGAGCAGTACTTC. This chain connects TRBV5-8 to TRBJ2-7, with D tentatively TRBD1 (5 bases). The CDR3 extends over 15 amino acids. CDR1 and CDR2 from the germline V gene are SGHTS and YDEGEE. V lost 4 bases and J 1 base, leaving 15 bases between the germline ends.

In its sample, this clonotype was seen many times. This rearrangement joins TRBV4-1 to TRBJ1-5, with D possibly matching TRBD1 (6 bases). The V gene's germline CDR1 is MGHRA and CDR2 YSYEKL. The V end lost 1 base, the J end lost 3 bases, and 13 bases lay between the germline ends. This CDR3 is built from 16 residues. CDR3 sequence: CASSQASNRDNQPQHF. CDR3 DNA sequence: TGCGCCAGCAGCCAAGCCAGCAACAGGGACAATCAGCCCCAGCATTTT.

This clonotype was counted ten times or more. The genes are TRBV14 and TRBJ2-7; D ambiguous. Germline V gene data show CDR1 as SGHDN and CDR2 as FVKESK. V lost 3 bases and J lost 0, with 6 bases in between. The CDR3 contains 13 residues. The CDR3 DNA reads TGTGCCAGCAGCCACACCGACTCCTACGAGCAGTACTTC. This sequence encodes CASSHTDSYEQYF.

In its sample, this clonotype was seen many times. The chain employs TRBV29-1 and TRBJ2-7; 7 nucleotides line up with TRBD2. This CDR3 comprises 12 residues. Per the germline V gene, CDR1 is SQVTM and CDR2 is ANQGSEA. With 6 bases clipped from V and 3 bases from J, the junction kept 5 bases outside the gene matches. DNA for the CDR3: TGCAGCGTCGCGGGGGACGTCTACGAGCAGTACTTC. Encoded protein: CSVAGDVYEQYF.

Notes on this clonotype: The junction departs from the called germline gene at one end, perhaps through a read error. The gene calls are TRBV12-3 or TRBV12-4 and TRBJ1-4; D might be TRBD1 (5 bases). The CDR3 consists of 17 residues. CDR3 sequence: CAISLALRGLTNEKLFF. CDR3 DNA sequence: TGTGCCATCAGTTTAGCGCTAAGGGGACTAACTAATGAAAAACTGTTTTTT.

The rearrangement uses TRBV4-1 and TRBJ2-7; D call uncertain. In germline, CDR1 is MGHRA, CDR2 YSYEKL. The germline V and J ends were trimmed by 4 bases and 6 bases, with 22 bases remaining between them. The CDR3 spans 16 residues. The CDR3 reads CASSLASGSTLVEQYF. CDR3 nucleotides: TGCGCCAGCAGCCTCGCCTCTGGGTCCACCTTGGTCGAGCAGTACTTC.

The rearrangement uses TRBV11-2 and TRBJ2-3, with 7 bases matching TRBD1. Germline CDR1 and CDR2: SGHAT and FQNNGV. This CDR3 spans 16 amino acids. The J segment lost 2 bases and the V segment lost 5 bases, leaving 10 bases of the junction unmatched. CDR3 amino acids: CASSTRGTATTDTQYF. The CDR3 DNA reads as TGTGCCAGCAGCACCAGAGGGACAGCCACCACAGATACGCAGTATTTT.

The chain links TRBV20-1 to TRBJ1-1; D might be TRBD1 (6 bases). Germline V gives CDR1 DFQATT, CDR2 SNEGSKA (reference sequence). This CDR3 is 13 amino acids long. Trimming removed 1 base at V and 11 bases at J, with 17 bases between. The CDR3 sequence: CSARAGQRLVAFF. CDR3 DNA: TGCAGTGCTAGAGCTGGACAGCGTCTAGTGGCTTTCTTT.

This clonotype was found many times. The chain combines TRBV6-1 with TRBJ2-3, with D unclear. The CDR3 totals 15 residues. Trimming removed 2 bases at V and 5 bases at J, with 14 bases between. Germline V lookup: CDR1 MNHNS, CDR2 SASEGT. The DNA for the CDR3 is TGTGCCAGCAGTGAAATAGGTCCCAAGGAAGATACGCAGTATTTT. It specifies CASSEIGPKEDTQYF.

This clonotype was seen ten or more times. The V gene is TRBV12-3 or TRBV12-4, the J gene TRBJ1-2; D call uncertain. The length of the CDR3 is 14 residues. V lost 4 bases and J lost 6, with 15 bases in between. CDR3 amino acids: CASSSRRNGNGYTF. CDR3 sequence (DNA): TGTGCCAGCAGTTCCAGGAGGAACGGCAATGGCTACACCTTC.

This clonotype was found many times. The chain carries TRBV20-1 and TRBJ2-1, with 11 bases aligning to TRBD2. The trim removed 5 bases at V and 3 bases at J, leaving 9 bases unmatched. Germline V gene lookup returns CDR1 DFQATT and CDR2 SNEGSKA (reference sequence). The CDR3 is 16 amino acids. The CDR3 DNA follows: TGCAGTGCTCACGTGCCGGGACTAGCGGTCTACAATGAGCAGTTCTTC. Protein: CSAHVPGLAVYNEQFF.

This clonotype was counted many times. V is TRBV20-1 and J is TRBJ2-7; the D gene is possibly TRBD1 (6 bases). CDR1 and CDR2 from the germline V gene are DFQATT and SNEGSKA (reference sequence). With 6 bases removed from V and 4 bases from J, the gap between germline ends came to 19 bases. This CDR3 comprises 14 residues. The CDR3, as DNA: TGCAGTGCCAAGAACAGGGAAGGTATATACGAGCAGTACTTC. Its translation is CSAKNREGIYEQYF.

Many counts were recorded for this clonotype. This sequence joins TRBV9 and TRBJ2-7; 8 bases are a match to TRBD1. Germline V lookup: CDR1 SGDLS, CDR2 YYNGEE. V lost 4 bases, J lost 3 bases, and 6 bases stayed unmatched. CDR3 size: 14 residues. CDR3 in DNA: TGTGCCAGCAGCCCAGGACAGGGAAACTACGAGCAGTACTTC. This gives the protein CASSPGQGNYEQYF.

The CDR3 DNA reads as TGTGCCACCAGTCCGACAGACGGAAACCAAGAGACCCAGTACTTC. This encodes CATSPTDGNQETQYF. The gene calls are TRBV24-1 and TRBJ2-5, with TRBD1 as a possible D gene (5 bases). Trimming pared 6 bases from V and 0 bases from J, leaving 13 bases between. This CDR3 has 15 amino acids. Looked up from germline, CDR1 is KGHDR and CDR2 is SFDVKD.

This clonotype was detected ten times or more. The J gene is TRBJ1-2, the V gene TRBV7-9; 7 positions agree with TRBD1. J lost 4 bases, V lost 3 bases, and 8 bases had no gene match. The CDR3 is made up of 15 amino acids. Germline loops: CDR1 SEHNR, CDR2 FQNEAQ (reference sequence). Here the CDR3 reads CASSFGQVVVYGYTF. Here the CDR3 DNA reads TGTGCCAGCAGCTTTGGACAGGTCGTAGTCTATGGCTACACCTTC.

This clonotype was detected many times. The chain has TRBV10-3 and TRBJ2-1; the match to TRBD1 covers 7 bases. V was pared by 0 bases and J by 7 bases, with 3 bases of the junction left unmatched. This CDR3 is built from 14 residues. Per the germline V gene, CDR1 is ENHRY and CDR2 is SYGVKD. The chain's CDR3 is CAISESSGGNEQFF. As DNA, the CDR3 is TGTGCCATCAGTGAGTCGTCAGGGGGTAATGAGCAGTTCTTC.

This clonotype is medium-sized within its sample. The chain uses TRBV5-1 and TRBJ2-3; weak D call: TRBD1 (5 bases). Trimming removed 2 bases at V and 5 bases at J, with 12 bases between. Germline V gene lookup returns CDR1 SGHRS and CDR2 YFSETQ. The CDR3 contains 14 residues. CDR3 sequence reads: CASSFLTGGDTQYF. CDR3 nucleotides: TGCGCCAGCAGCTTCCTAACAGGCGGAGATACGCAGTATTTT.

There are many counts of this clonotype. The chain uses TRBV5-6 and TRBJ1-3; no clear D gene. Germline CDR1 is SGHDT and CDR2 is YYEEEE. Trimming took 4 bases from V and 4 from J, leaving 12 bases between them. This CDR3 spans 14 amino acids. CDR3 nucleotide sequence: TGTGCCAGCAGCGAACAGCTCCTGGGAAACACCATATATTTT. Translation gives CASSEQLLGNTIYF.

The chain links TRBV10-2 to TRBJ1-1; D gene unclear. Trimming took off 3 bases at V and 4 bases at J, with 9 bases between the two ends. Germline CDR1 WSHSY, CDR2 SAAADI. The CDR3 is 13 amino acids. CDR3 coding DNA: TGCGCCAGCAGTGAAGCGGCAGTCACTGAAGCTTTCTTT. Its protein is CASSEAAVTEAFF.

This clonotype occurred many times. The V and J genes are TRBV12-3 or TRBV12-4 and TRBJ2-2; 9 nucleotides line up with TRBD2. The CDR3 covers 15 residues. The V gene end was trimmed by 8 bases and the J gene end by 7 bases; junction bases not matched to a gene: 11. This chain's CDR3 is CASSKRGAGIGELFF. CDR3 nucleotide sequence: TGTGCCAGCTCTAAGCGGGGGGCGGGGATCGGGGAGCTGTTTTTT.

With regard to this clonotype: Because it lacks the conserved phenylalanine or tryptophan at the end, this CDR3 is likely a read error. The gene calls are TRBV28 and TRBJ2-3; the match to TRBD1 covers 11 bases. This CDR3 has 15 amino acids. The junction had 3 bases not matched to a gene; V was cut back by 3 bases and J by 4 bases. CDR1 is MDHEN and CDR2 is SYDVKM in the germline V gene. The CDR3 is CASSLGQGVADTQYC. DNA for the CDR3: TGTGCCAGCAGTTTGGGACAGGGGGTAGCAGATACGCAGTATTGT.